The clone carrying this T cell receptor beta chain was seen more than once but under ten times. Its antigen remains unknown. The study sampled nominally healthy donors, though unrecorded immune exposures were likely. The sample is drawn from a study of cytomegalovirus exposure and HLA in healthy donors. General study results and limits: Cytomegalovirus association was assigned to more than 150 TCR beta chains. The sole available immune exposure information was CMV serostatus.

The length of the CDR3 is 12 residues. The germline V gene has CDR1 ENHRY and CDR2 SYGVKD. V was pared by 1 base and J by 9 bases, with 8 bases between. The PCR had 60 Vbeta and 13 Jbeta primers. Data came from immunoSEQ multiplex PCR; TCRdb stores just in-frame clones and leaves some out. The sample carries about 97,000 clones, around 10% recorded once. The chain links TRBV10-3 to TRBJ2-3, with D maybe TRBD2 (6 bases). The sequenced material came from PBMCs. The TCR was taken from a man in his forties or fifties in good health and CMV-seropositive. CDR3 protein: CAISEWGDTQYF. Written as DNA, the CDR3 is TGTGCCATCAGTGAGTGGGGGGACACGCAGTATTTT.